This TCR beta chain was sequenced for a study of T cells expressing NK-cell markers (dated by TCRdb to the early 2020s). For the wider study: In sorted CD3+CD56+NKG2C+, CD3+CD56+NKG2C- and CD3+CD56-NKG2C+ T-cell subsets from about 8 donors, TCR beta-chain repertoires were profiled. All eight donors whose samples were sequenced were randomly selected healthy volunteers, three of them men and five women. The libraries were sequenced on Illumina HiSeq 2000/2500, MiSeq or NextSeq, producing 2 x 150 bp reads. Seven of the eight sequenced donors were HCMV-seropositive and one was HCMV-seronegative. The investigation overall reported the following: In several donors, the dominant CD3+CD56+NKG2C+ clonotypes ranked among the top 10 CD8+ clonotypes, making up about 1.0-7.5% of CD8+ T cells. Those dominant clonotypes were again the most abundant among CD3+CD56-NKG2C+ cells in four donors, at roughly 25-60.1%. Whether the expanded NKG2C-expressing T cell clones were specific for HCMV antigens was left unclear.

TCRdb shows the sequencer as Illumina HiSeq 2000. The TCR beta cDNA libraries were made using 5'RACE template switching, a step that added both a universal primer site and unique molecular identifiers. Priming for cDNA synthesis came from the TCR beta constant segment, and two successive PCR amplification steps followed. In the paper's pipeline: MIGEC was used to demultiplex reads and group the reads by UMI, and MiTCR was used to assemble and quantify clonotypes. Only TCR cDNA sequences supported by at least two reads were kept to exclude erroneous sequences. The tcR package was used for downstream repertoire analysis, and clonotypes were matched across fractions by CDR3 nucleotide sequence plus V segment. VDJmatch was used to annotate antigen specificity against VDJdb, with one amino acid substitution in CDR3 allowed. After TCRdb reprocessed the reads, each CDR3 protein sequence was kept as one row, without DNA. The V and J calls were not made by the authors but by TCRdb's processing. The table kept for this sample lists approximately 550,000 distinct CDR3 sequences. The ten most abundant clones make up around 4% of the sample.

The germline V gene encodes CDR1 SGHTA and CDR2 FQGNSA. From the cysteine through the phenylalanine, the CDR3 covers 15 amino acids. Only the protein is available. A commercial ELISA kit detecting HCMV-specific IgG in serum was used to determine HCMV serostatus. Ficoll density gradient centrifugation was used to isolate peripheral blood mononuclear cells from blood. Of note for this clonotype: Its binding antigen is unknown.

Sequenced: blood T cells: a sorted CD56 or NKG2C T cell subset, CD4+ or CD8+ T cells, or bulk PBMC T cells (not recorded which). The sequence links TRBV7-2 to TRBJ1-2; TCRdb's D gene call, TRBD1, goes unchecked for lack of DNA. This receptor was identified in a man aged 18 to 35 in good health. Donor details come from another sample of the same person, matched by shared clones. For the CDR3, the sequence is CASSLAITQGKGYTF.